The sequence of this TCR beta chain was determined in a study of blood T cell repertoires in COVID-19. Study context: COVID-19 samples, acute and convalescent, were from the United States, Italy and Spain.

The CDR3 extends over 14 amino acids. V dropped 5 bases and J dropped 5; count of bases not matched to a gene: 7. Per the germline V gene, CDR1 is LNHDA and CDR2 is SQIVND (reference sequence). Authors' data handling: From reference gene primer amplification, estimates of nucleated cell counts were derived. This table comes from immunoSEQ multiplex PCR, and its TCRdb copy is limited to in-frame clones, with some not included. V, J and clone size derive from that table, while D and trimming were established from the DNA sequence. Of some 150,000 clones listed, around 80% are singletons. This receptor was identified in a woman in her 50s in a cohort exposed to, infected with or recovered from COVID-19 (not recorded which). The sample consisted of PBMCs or T cells enriched from blood (not recorded which). The V gene is TRBV19, the J gene TRBJ1-2; 8 positions match TRBD1. CDR3 sequence: CASSVRDRLYGYTF. CDR3 DNA sequence: TGTGCCAGTAGTGTACGGGACAGGCTTTATGGCTACACCTTC.